Here is one T cell receptor (beta chain) with its context. The antigen is unknown. This sample is part of a study of blood T cells in healthy people across ages. Study conclusions and caveats: Diversity estimated from one million T cells was considered an underestimate. Strong correlation was found linking TCR beta diversity to naive T cell percentage. What prevented conclusive comparison of naive and antigen-experienced cells was that PBMCs were unsorted.

It was with a sample-barcoded 5' primer and a J-beta primer mix that a second PCR of roughly 7 to 12 cycles was run. Each TCR beta cDNA got a 12-nucleotide random molecular identifier. TCRdb recomputed calls from the 5' RACE reads with MiXCR, one row per CDR3 protein. The sample shows about 1.5 million distinct CDR3 sequences, 42% of them seen only once. CDR3 length: 18 amino acids. V shed 2 bases and J 0 bases; nucleotides not matched to a gene: 7. Germline CDR1 and CDR2: SGHVS and FQNEAQ. The chain recombines TRBV7-8 with TRBJ2-6; 7 bases line up with TRBD1. Sequencing was carried out using blood. This clonotype was sampled from a woman aged 18-29 years in good health. CDR3 region: CASSLKPGQSSGANVLTF. The CDR3 DNA follows: TGTGCCAGCAGCTTAAAGCCGGGACAGTCCTCTGGGGCCAACGTCCTGACTTTC. The full variable domain, its missing parts supplied by reference TRBV7-8 and TRBJ2-6, is GAGVSQSPRYKVAKRGQDVALRCDPISGHVSLFWYQQALGQGPEFLTYFQNEAQLDKSGLPSDRFFAERPEGSVSTLKIQRTQQEDSAVYLCASSLKPGQSSGANVLTFGAGSRLTVL.